This TCR beta chain emerged from a study of response to subunit inactivated influenza vaccine. On this clonotype itself: Its specificity is not known.

TCRdb called the RT-PCR reads again in MiXCR, with one record for every CDR3 protein. The sample has about 780,000 distinct CDR3 sequences, approximately 18% seen once. The germline gives CDR1 SGHRS, CDR2 YFSETQ. The CDR3 length is 15 residues. With 4 bases clipped from V and 0 bases from J, the junction kept 4 bases outside the gene matches. Study-wide findings and caveats: There was a suggestion from the authors that each seasonal influenza vaccination recruits few new T cells.

The specimen comprised PBMCs from blood, sampled about 5 days after vaccination. The rearrangement uses TRBV5-1 and TRBJ1-3; 7 bases agree with TRBD1. The TCR sequence derives from a man aged 50-59 years who received an inactivated influenza vaccine. The CDR3 DNA reads as TGCGCCAGCAGCGAAGGGACAGCCTCTGGAAACACCATATATTTT. Translated, it gives CASSEGTASGNTIYF.